One and the same sample provided the 24 T cell receptor beta chains below, sequenced in a study of read filtering for tumor transcriptome and immune sequencing (dated by TCRdb to about 2020). The run used an Illumina HiSeq 4000. Starting from approximately 400 ng RNA, TCR libraries were constructed with the Immunoverse kit using molecular barcoded adaptors that cover the alpha/delta and beta/gamma chains. TCRdb trimmed public reads at Q25 via fastp, called clones via MiXCR and kept in-frame beta chains. Rows are combined by CDR3 protein, so each entry shows the most common genes and DNA. Present in this sample are roughly 41,000 distinct CDR3 sequences, roughly an eighth of which were seen just once. More than 30% of the sample is taken by the ten largest. Input material: a population of CD138-negative cells sorted from bone marrow. The cell subset or site label here, explained by the study, means: bone marrow mononuclear cells depleted of CD138+ plasma/myeloma cells by negative magnetic selection. These receptors came from a donor over 35 with multiple myeloma.

This chain uses TRBV29-1 with TRBJ2-3; D is perhaps TRBD2 (6 bases). Germline loops: CDR1 SQVTM, CDR2 ANQGSEA. The ends were cut back, 8 bases at V and 1 base at J, with 16 bases in the middle. The CDR3 covers 14 residues. CDR3 protein: CSTQTGTGTDTQYF. CDR3 bases: TGCAGCACTCAGACGGGGACTGGCACAGATACGCAGTATTTT.

This clonotype was seen only a few times. CDR3 residues: CASGPDRRRETQYF. The CDR3 DNA reads TGTGCCAGCGGCCCCGACAGGAGGCGGGAGACCCAGTACTTC. This sequence joins TRBV7-8 and TRBJ2-5; a weak D match, TRBD1 (6 bases). The CDR3 consists of 14 residues. V dropped 8 bases and J dropped 5 bases, with 18 bases sitting between them. Germline V CDR1 and CDR2: SGHVS, FQNEAQ. The full variable domain, completed using reference TRBV7-8 and TRBJ2-5, is GAGVSQSPRYKVAKRGQDVALRCDPISGHVSLFWYQQALGQGPEFLTYFQNEAQLDKSGLPSDRFFAERPEGSVSTLKIQRTQQEDSAVYLCASGPDRRRETQYFGPGTRLLVL.

This clonotype occurred many times. The chain has TRBV5-5 and TRBJ2-1, with a weak D call TRBD1 (5 bases). Germline V CDR1 and CDR2: SGHKS, YYEKEE (reference sequence). The ends were cut back, 0 bases at V and 8 bases at J, with 12 bases in the middle. This CDR3 spans 14 amino acids. CDR3 sequence: CASSLGQGWDEQFF. The CDR3 region has the DNA TGTGCCAGCAGCTTGGGGCAGGGATGGGATGAGCAGTTCTTC. Looking up the rest from reference TRBV5-5 and TRBJ2-1 gives the full variable domain: DAGVTQSPTHLIKTRGQQVTLRCSPISGHKSVSWYQQVLGQGPQFIFQYYEKEERGRGNFPDRFSARQFPNYSSELNVNALLLGDSALYLCASSLGQGWDEQFFGPGTRLTVL.

This clonotype was detected many times. The chain is built from TRBV29-1 and TRBJ2-2; D call uncertain. This CDR3 has 14 residues. CDR1 is SQVTM and CDR2 is ANQGSEA in the germline V gene. V dropped 4 bases and J dropped 4 bases, with 13 bases sitting between them. Written as DNA, the CDR3 is TGCAGCGTTGGGTACGGGTCGGGCACCGGGGAGCTGTTTTTT. Translating it yields CSVGYGSGTGELFF.

This clonotype appeared many times. The rearrangement joins TRBV20-1 to TRBJ2-7, with a weak D call TRBD2 (6 bases). Trimming shortened V by 2 bases and J by 7 bases, and 12 bases separated the two germline ends. This CDR3 comprises 12 residues. Germline CDR1 DFQATT, CDR2 SNEGSKA (reference sequence). CDR3 in amino acids: CSARYTAGEQYF. CDR3 DNA sequence: TGCAGTGCTAGATACACTGCGGGAGAGCAGTACTTC.

This clonotype was detected ten times or more. The junction does not match germline at one end; this may be a read error. This CDR3 is CASSLAGPSHLHF. CDR3 DNA: TGTGCCAGCAGTTTGGCAGGCCCTTCACACCTCCACTTT. The chain combines TRBV27 with TRBJ1-6; no clear D gene. The germline CDR1 and CDR2 sequences are MNHEY and SMNVEV (reference sequence). CDR3 size: 13 residues.

There are many counts of this clonotype. V is TRBV9 and J is TRBJ2-3; the match to TRBD2 covers 8 bases. The CDR3 is made up of 15 amino acids. Germline V gene data show CDR1 as SGDLS and CDR2 as YYNGEE. V shed 0 bases and J 4 bases; nucleotides not matched to a gene: 4. The CDR3 nucleotides are TGTGCCAGCAGCGTAGGAGCGGGAGCGGCAGATACGCAGTATTTT. Amino acids: CASSVGAGAADTQYF.

In its sample, this clonotype was seen many times. The chain carries TRBV20-1 and TRBJ1-1; D perhaps matches TRBD1 (6 bases). The germline V and J ends were trimmed by 0 bases and 8 bases, with 22 bases remaining between them. Germline V gene data show CDR1 as DFQATT and CDR2 as SNEGSKA (reference sequence). The CDR3 extends over 16 amino acids. This chain's CDR3 is CSARDLAGEDTREAFF. CDR3 DNA sequence: TGCAGTGCTAGAGATCTGGCAGGGGAGGACACTAGGGAAGCTTTCTTT.

Concerning this clonotype: With a far larger clone one base away, a read error is the likely cause. The genes are TRBV6-1 and TRBJ2-7; a weak D match, TRBD2 (6 bases). The CDR3 consists of 14 residues. Germline V gene lookup returns CDR1 MNHNS and CDR2 SASEGT. The CDR3 DNA is TGTGCCAGCAGTACGGGAGAAGCTACCTACGTGCAGTACTTC. Translated: CASSTGEATYVQYF.

This clonotype was detected ten times or more. The chain couples TRBV10-3 to TRBJ2-4, with D possibly being TRBD2 (6 bases). The CDR3 totals 16 residues. The V gene lost 4 bases and the J gene lost 2 bases, with 15 bases spanning the gap. The germline CDR1 and CDR2 sequences are ENHRY and SYGVKD. The CDR3 is CAISASAGISKNIQYF. In nucleotides, the CDR3 is TGTGCCATCAGTGCTTCGGCGGGAATCTCCAAAAACATTCAGTACTTC.

In its sample, this clonotype was seen many times. The chain joins TRBV19 to TRBJ2-1, with a weak D call TRBD2 (6 bases). The V end was cut by 11 bases, the J end by 1 base, with 15 bases between. In germline, CDR1 is LNHDA, CDR2 SQIVND (reference sequence). The CDR3 is 14 residues long. The CDR3 loop is CAVSPGLSYNEQFF. CDR3 bases: TGTGCCGTATCGCCGGGACTTTCCTACAATGAGCAGTTCTTC.

In this sample, this clonotype turned up many times. The chain is built from TRBV6-2 or TRBV6-3 and TRBJ1-1, with a tentative D call TRBD1 (5 bases). Trimming pared 3 bases from V and 2 bases from J, leaving 13 bases between. The CDR3 is 15 residues long. The germline CDR1 and CDR2 sequences are MNHEY and SVGEGT. The DNA of the CDR3 is TGTGCCAGCAGTTATTTCGGGGCCACCAACACTGAAGCTTTCTTT. This gives the protein CASSYFGATNTEAFF.

This clonotype has at least ten counts. V usage is TRBV20-1 and J usage is TRBJ2-2; 10 bases map to TRBD2. Germline V lookup: CDR1 DFQATT, CDR2 SNEGSKA (reference sequence). V was pared by 6 bases and J by 7 bases, with 5 bases of the junction left unmatched. This CDR3 has 13 amino acids. The CDR3 DNA is TGCAGTGCCGGAGCGGGAGGGGTCGGGGAGCTGTTTTTT. Translated: CSAGAGGVGELFF.

In its sample, this clonotype is medium-sized. The chain combines TRBV7-2 with TRBJ2-1; D is possibly TRBD2 (6 bases). Per the germline V gene, CDR1 is SGHTA and CDR2 is FQGNSA. CDR3 size: 18 residues. V lost 2 bases to trimming and J lost 0 bases, with 17 bases between them. The CDR3: CASSLMGRSSLSYNEQFF. The CDR3 DNA is TGTGCCAGCAGCTTAATGGGGAGGTCCTCCCTCTCCTACAATGAGCAGTTCTTC.

Ten or more counts support this clonotype. This rearrangement joins TRBV29-1 to TRBJ2-5, with D unresolved. CDR3 length: 12 amino acids. Trimming cost V 8 bases and J 5 bases, with 15 bases left between them. Germline CDR1 SQVTM, CDR2 ANQGSEA. The CDR3 sequence: CSTRGPTETQYF. The CDR3 region has the DNA TGCAGCACCCGAGGACCCACGGAGACCCAGTACTTC.

This clonotype was counted at least ten times. V is TRBV6-1 and J is TRBJ2-5; possible D gene TRBD1, 6 bases. V was clipped by 4 bases and J by 3 bases, with 9 bases between them. Germline V gives CDR1 MNHNS, CDR2 SASEGT. The CDR3 loop spans 13 amino acids. The CDR3 here is CASSGGHEETQYF. CDR3 DNA: TGTGCCAGCAGTGGGGGACACGAAGAGACCCAGTACTTC.

This clonotype was recorded many times. The gene calls are TRBV20-1 and TRBJ2-3; 9 nucleotides align to TRBD2. The V and J ends lost 3 bases and 6 bases, in that order; junction bases with no gene match: 4. Germline CDR1 DFQATT, CDR2 SNEGSKA (reference sequence). The CDR3 is 13 amino acids. The CDR3: CSARVAGADTQYF. CDR3 sequence (DNA): TGCAGTGCTAGGGTAGCGGGAGCGGATACGCAGTATTTT.

This clonotype was recorded many times. This sequence joins TRBV6-1 and TRBJ1-3; TRBD1 is a possible D gene (6 bases). The CDR3 has 14 residues. Germline values: CDR1 MNHNS, CDR2 SASEGT. Trimming left V 4 bases short and J 7 bases short, with 14 bases between. CDR3 sequence reads: CASSAATRGNTIYF. DNA of the CDR3: TGTGCCAGCAGTGCCGCCACGAGGGGGAACACCATATATTTT.

This clonotype was recorded many times. The chain uses TRBV7-8 and TRBJ2-5; 10 bases match TRBD2. This CDR3 region has 17 residues. Losses at the gene ends were 5 bases for V and 3 bases for J; bases not matched to a gene: 12. Germline assignment: CDR1 SGHVS and CDR2 FQNEAQ. Here the CDR3 reads CASSTQREGGIEETQYF. The CDR3, as DNA: TGTGCCAGCAGCACTCAGCGGGAGGGGGGTATTGAAGAGACCCAGTACTTC.

In its sample, this clonotype was seen many times. V and J are TRBV7-2 and TRBJ2-1; 8 positions agree with TRBD2. The CDR3 runs to 15 residues. Germline V gene sequence: CDR1 SGHTA, CDR2 FQGNSA. V lost 1 base to trimming and J lost 8 bases; unmatched junction nucleotides: 7. This CDR3 reads CASSLGLAGTYEQFF. The CDR3 bases are TGTGCCAGCAGCTTAGGGCTAGCGGGTACATATGAGCAGTTCTTC.

This clonotype appeared many times. The chain uses TRBV29-1 and TRBJ2-7; no clear D. The germline gives CDR1 SQVTM, CDR2 ANQGSEA. The germline V and J ends were trimmed by 4 bases and 1 base, with 5 bases remaining between them. The CDR3 is 11 amino acids. CDR3 sequence (DNA): TGCAGCGTTGGGATTTCCTACGAGCAGTACTTC. Translation: CSVGISYEQYF.

This clonotype came up many times. The V call is TRBV6-1, the J call TRBJ1-1, with D possibly TRBD1 on 6 matching bases. V was trimmed by 8 bases and J by 1 base, leaving 11 bases between them. CDR1 is MNHNS and CDR2 is SASEGT in the germline V gene. This CDR3 is built from 13 residues. CDR3 protein: CASSDRTNTEAFF. In DNA, the CDR3 is TGTGCCAGCTCGGACAGAACGAACACTGAAGCTTTCTTT.

Ten or more counts support this clonotype. The gene calls are TRBV20-1 and TRBJ1-1; 8 nucleotides match TRBD1. Germline trimming cut 4 bases from V and 2 bases from J; bases unmatched to any gene: 3. The CDR3 contains 13 residues. CDR1 DFQATT and CDR2 SNEGSKA come from the germline V gene (reference sequence). The CDR3 loop is CSAIQGANTEAFF. In nucleotides, the CDR3 is TGCAGTGCTATTCAGGGGGCTAACACTGAAGCTTTCTTT.

This clonotype was detected ten times or more. The J gene is TRBJ1-1, the V gene TRBV9, with TRBD1 matching 9 bases. Germline values: CDR1 SGDLS, CDR2 YYNGEE. Trimming removed 2 bases from V and 3 bases from J; junction bases left unmatched: 2. The CDR3 has 14 residues. CDR3 sequence (DNA): TGTGCCAGCAGCGTGGGGACAGGGCACACTGAAGCTTTCTTT. It encodes CASSVGTGHTEAFF.